What follows is one T cell receptor beta chain and its context. This sample was included in a study of blood T cell repertoires in COVID-19. Study context: The United States, Italy and Spain provided the acute and convalescent COVID-19 samples. From T cells, B-cell-depleted T cells, or PBMCs came the material, which was cDNA or gDNA.

V dropped 3 bases and J dropped 0; count of bases not matched to a gene: 9. CDR1 and CDR2 (germline): LNHDA, SQIVND (reference sequence). The CDR3 spans 20 residues. Patients from Seattle were sampled longitudinally, starting during active infection. In the authors' workflow: The assay estimated nucleated cells by amplifying reference gene primers. Using immunoSEQ multiplex PCR, the repertoire was profiled, and TCRdb retains in-frame clones only, with some absent. V and J calls and clone size come straight from that table; D and trimming were deduced from the DNA. The sample has 300,000 to 450,000 clones, approximately 89% seen once.

The sample taken for sequencing was peripheral blood. The source of this sequence is a woman in her sixties or seventies with COVID-19, enrolled during active disease. This chain joins TRBV19 and TRBJ2-2; 14 bases align to TRBD2. The CDR3 nucleotides read TGTGCCAGTAGTATTGGTGTTGGACTAGCGGGGGGACCGAACACCGGGGAGCTGTTTTTT. Protein product: CASSIGVGLAGGPNTGELFF.